This T cell receptor beta chain emerged from a study of OX40 agonist ivuxolimab in advanced cancers. Whole-study context: Dosing consisted of intravenous ivuxolimab at 0.01 to 10 mg/kg every 2 weeks. With a range of about 20 to 79, age averaged approximately 64 years, and more than 75% were male.

With 5 bases clipped from V and 0 bases from J, the junction kept 6 bases outside the gene matches. The CDR3 runs to 16 residues. In germline, CDR1 is LNHDA, CDR2 SQIVND (reference sequence). Sequencing used immunoSEQ multiplex PCR; TCRdb keeps in-frame clones, though not all of them. The top ten clones hold roughly 1.6% of a sample with fewer than 100,000 clones, around 83% of them seen once. Here the sequenced sample was CD4+ or CD8+ T cells sorted from blood, taken in a trial of the OX40 agonist ivuxolimab. The clonotype originates from an adult with an advanced solid tumor such as melanoma, head and neck, liver or kidney cancer. V usage is TRBV19 and J usage is TRBJ2-1, with 8 positions matching TRBD1. CDR3: CASSALTGGSYNEQFF. The CDR3, as DNA: TGTGCCAGTAGTGCTTTAACAGGGGGCTCCTACAATGAGCAGTTCTTC.